Reported below is one TCR beta chain. In its sample, this clone was seen many times. No antigen is known for it. Within one base of it there is no much larger clone, and no base qualities were kept. This specimen comes from a study of metastatic and nonmetastatic thyroid tumors (dated by TCRdb to the early 2020s). About the study as a whole: Repertoires from peripheral blood and from tumor or nodule tissue samples of malignant and benign thyroid patients were compared. Broader findings and caveats from the paper: In both blood and tumor samples, malignant tumors were reported to have significantly higher TCR beta diversity than benign nodules.

V drops 5 bases and J drops 2 bases, leaving 12 bases in between. The CDR3 sequence holds 14 residues, the cysteine and phenylalanine included. Only CDR3 DNA is held: 42 bases, read in frame from base 1. The germline V gene specifies SGHTA as CDR1 and FQGTGA as CDR2. None of the patients had been given any treatment before thyroid surgery. Patient clinical samples collected from the early 2010s to the late 2010s were retrospectively analysed using T-cell receptor beta sequencing. Libraries were constructed by PCR. Sequencing relied on an Illumina HiSeq 4000. High-throughput sequencing was used to profile the CDR3 region of the TCR beta-chain in every patient. The authors processed their data as follows. The researchers built a classifier to tell apart papillary thyroid cancer patients with distant metastasis, based on CDR3 differences among clinicopathological groups. The Shannon index was used to measure repertoire diversity, and the Morisita-Horn index was used to measure how similar tumor and blood repertoires were. The public reads were reprocessed in TCRdb via fastp at Q25 and MiXCR, keeping in-frame beta chains. What appears here as the V and J calls and clone size reflects TCRdb's work, not the paper's. In all, the sample holds 17,000 or so clones, and 21% of those were seen once. Of the sample, about a sixth falls within the top ten clones.

Sequencing input: tumor tissue. This chain is built from TRBV7-3 and TRBJ1-1; D gene: possibly TRBD1, on 6 matching bases. The sequence was collected from a female donor with papillary thyroid cancer or a benign thyroid nodule (not recorded which). Some clones in this sample may be carry-over from other donors' samples. The CDR3 here reads CASSPGQTNTEAFF. In nucleotides, the sequence is TGTGCCAGCAGCCCTGGACAGACCAACACTGAAGCTTTCTTT. When the CDR3 is completed using the reference TRBV7-3 and TRBJ1-1 genes on either side, the full variable domain is GAGVSQTPSNKVTEKGKYVELRCDPISGHTALYWYRQSLGQGPEFLIYFQGTGAADDSGLPNDRFFAVRPEGSVSTLKIQRTERGDSAVYLCASSPGQTNTEAFFGQGTRLTVV.